The 26 T cell receptor beta chains in this list originate from one sample, sequenced in a study of T cell changes during pregnancy in multiple sclerosis (dated by TCRdb to the late 2010s). Libraries were constructed by the immunoSEQ multiplex PCR assay. TCRdb retrieved this table from immuneACCESS and kept in-frame rearrangements only. Not all clones are present; in checked studies, unresolved V genes account for under half, and no reason is known for the remainder. The sample table shows around 53,000 clones, and about 90% are seen once. About 0.64% of the sample lies in the top ten. The specimen was CD4+ T cells from peripheral blood mononuclear cells, collected after pregnancy. These receptors all come from a female donor with multiple sclerosis, enrolled in a pregnancy study.

V gene TRBV9 combines with J gene TRBJ2-3; 8 bases line up with TRBD1. Unmatched junction bases numbered 0, after V lost 5 bases and J lost 1 base. From germline, CDR1 is SGDLS and CDR2 YYNGEE. This CDR3 contains 13 residues. The CDR3 sequence: CASRGQGTDTQYF. The CDR3 DNA reads TGTGCCAGCAGGGGACAGGGCACAGATACGCAGTATTTT. Together with reference TRBV9 and TRBJ2-3, the CDR3 gives the full variable domain: DSGVTQTPKHLITATGQRVTLRCSPRSGDLSVYWYQQSLDQGLQFLIQYYNGEERAKGNILERFSAQQFPDLHSELNLSSLELGDSALYFCASRGQGTDTQYFGPGTRLTVL.

The chain uses TRBV5-5 and TRBJ2-6; D unresolved. The germline V and J ends were trimmed by 2 bases and 4 bases, with 16 bases remaining between them. CDR1 and CDR2 from the germline V gene are SGHKS and YYEKEE (reference sequence). CDR3 length: 17 amino acids. The CDR3 sequence is CASSLSIGVSGANVLTF. The CDR3 bases are TGTGCCAGCAGCTTAAGTATCGGAGTCTCCGGGGCCAACGTCCTGACTTTC.

The rearrangement uses TRBV19 and TRBJ1-6; 7 bases match TRBD1. This CDR3 contains 13 residues. With V trimmed by 7 bases and J by 8 bases, 5 bases remained unmatched. Per germline, CDR1 LNHDA and CDR2 SQIVND (reference sequence). DNA for the CDR3: TGTGCCAGTAAGGGGGCCGGGCATTCACCCCTCCACTTT. Translated: CASKGAGHSPLHF.

The CDR3 sequence is CASSQDLGVIPRGYGYTF. In DNA form, the CDR3 reads TGCGCCAGCAGCCAAGATCTGGGAGTTATCCCCCGGGGGTATGGCTACACCTTC. The rearrangement links TRBV4-3 to TRBJ1-2; tentative D call: TRBD1 (5 bases). The CDR3 is 18 residues long. Germline V gene lookup returns CDR1 LGHNA and CDR2 YSLEER. V was shortened by 0 bases and J by 5 bases, with 22 bases between the two germline ends.

The chain links TRBV10-3 to TRBJ2-3; 8 bases agree with TRBD1. The length of the CDR3 is 16 residues. Germline loops: CDR1 ENHRY, CDR2 SYGVKD. J lost 3 bases, V lost 3 bases, and 8 bases had no gene match. CDR3 sequence (DNA): TGTGCCATCAGTGAAGGCGGCAGGGGGCCAACAGATACGCAGTATTTT. It translates to CAISEGGRGPTDTQYF.

CDR3 protein: CASSLGSGWGAYEQYF. CDR3 coding DNA: TGTGCCAGCAGCTTGGGGAGTGGGTGGGGAGCCTACGAGCAGTACTTC. The V call is TRBV5-6, the J call TRBJ2-7; TRBD2 is a possible D gene (5 bases). Trimming shortened V by 0 bases and J by 2 bases, and 15 bases separated the two germline ends. CDR1 is SGHDT and CDR2 is YYEEEE in the germline V gene. The CDR3 loop spans 16 amino acids.

The CDR3 spells CASSKSLGTGMGKNIQYF. DNA of the CDR3: TGTGCCAGCAGCAAATCCCTGGGAACAGGGATGGGCAAAAACATTCAGTACTTC. The chain combines TRBV21-1 with TRBJ2-4; the table gives TRBD1 as D, unverified against the DNA. TRBV21-1 is a pseudogene. The CDR3 is 18 amino acids.

The chain is built from TRBV29-1 and TRBJ2-3; 10 positions match TRBD2. The CDR3 is made up of 15 amino acids. Germline CDR1 reads SQVTM; CDR2 reads ANQGSEA. V trimming: 7 bases; J trimming: 4 bases; junction bases outside the gene matches: 11. This CDR3 is CSGDLAGDSPDTQYF. CDR3 bases: TGCAGCGGGGACCTAGCGGGGGACAGCCCAGATACGCAGTATTTT.

This CDR3 reads CASSSGDSQANEKLFF. CDR3 DNA: TGTGCCAGCAGCTCGGGAGACAGTCAGGCTAATGAAAAACTGTTTTTT. J is TRBJ1-4 and V is TRBV7-9, with D maybe TRBD1 (5 bases). The length of the CDR3 is 16 residues. Trimming took 4 bases from V and 3 from J, leaving 15 bases between them. In germline, CDR1 is SEHNR, CDR2 FQNEAQ (reference sequence). Looking up the rest from reference TRBV7-9 and TRBJ1-4 gives the full variable domain: DTGVSQNPRHKITKRGQNVTFRCDPISEHNRLYWYRQTLGQGPEFLTYFQNEAQLEKSRLLSDRFSAERPKGSFSTLEIQRTEQGDSAMYLCASSSGDSQANEKLFFGSGTQLSVL.

The V call is TRBV15, the J call TRBJ1-5, with 7 bases matching TRBD1. This CDR3 has 15 amino acids. Germline CDR1 reads LNHNV; CDR2 reads YYDKDF (reference sequence). With 5 bases clipped from V and 0 bases from J, the junction kept 4 bases outside the gene matches. CDR3 region: CATSGRGYSNQPQHF. As DNA, the CDR3 is TGTGCCACCAGCGGCAGGGGGTATAGCAATCAGCCCCAGCATTTT.

V gene TRBV6-6 combines with J gene TRBJ1-1; 11 bases align to TRBD1. With 6 bases clipped from V and 2 bases from J, the junction kept 8 bases outside the gene matches. CDR3 length equals 16 residues. The germline gives CDR1 MNHNY, CDR2 SVGAGI (reference sequence). This chain's CDR3 is CASRPGQGALNTEAFF. As DNA, the CDR3 is TGTGCCAGCAGGCCCGGACAGGGGGCTCTTAACACTGAAGCTTTCTTT.

The CDR3 coding sequence is TGTGCCAGTAGTATAGGCGGGGCCCGGGCAGGGAACAATGAGCAGTTCTTC. The encoded protein is CASSIGGARAGNNEQFF. The J gene is TRBJ2-1, the V gene TRBV19, with a weak D call TRBD2 (6 bases). CDR3 length: 17 residues. In germline, CDR1 is LNHDA, CDR2 SQIVND (reference sequence). V lost 1 base to trimming and J lost 5 bases, with 18 bases between them.

V usage is TRBV13 and J usage is TRBJ2-2; D is unclear. The CDR3 has 16 amino acids. From germline, CDR1 is PRHDT and CDR2 FYEKMQ (reference sequence). V gave up 2 bases and J gave up 2 bases, with 12 bases separating them. The CDR3 is CASSLLRHVNTGELFF. The DNA of the CDR3 is TGTGCCAGCAGCTTATTAAGACACGTCAACACCGGGGAGCTGTTTTTT.

The genes are TRBV4-2 and TRBJ2-3; TRBD2 aligns across 7 bases. This CDR3 comprises 17 residues. V was clipped by 0 bases and J by 1 base; unmatched bases: 7. From germline, CDR1 is LGHNA and CDR2 YNFKEQ. This CDR3 reads CASSQDPRGGRTDTQYF. As DNA, the CDR3 is TGTGCCAGCAGCCAAGACCCTCGCGGGGGACGCACAGATACGCAGTATTTT.

The gene calls are TRBV6-5 and TRBJ1-1; D might be TRBD1 (6 bases). Trimming took off 7 bases at V and 6 bases at J, with 15 bases between the two ends. CDR3 length: 13 residues. Germline loops: CDR1 MNHEY, CDR2 SVGAGI. The CDR3 DNA follows: TGTGCCAGCAACGACAGGTCCCGGGCTGAAGCTTTCTTT. This gives the protein CASNDRSRAEAFF.

The rearrangement joins TRBV30 to TRBJ1-2; maybe TRBD1 (5 bases). Germline V gives CDR1 GTSNPN, CDR2 SVGIG (reference sequence). The CDR3 is made up of 13 amino acids. V was trimmed by 0 bases and J by 8 bases, leaving 13 bases between them. The CDR3 sequence: CAWSVTLPGGYTF. Here the CDR3 DNA reads TGTGCCTGGAGTGTAACCTTACCAGGGGGCTACACCTTC.

V usage is TRBV18 and J usage is TRBJ2-1; D ambiguous. The V end lost 3 bases, the J end lost 8 bases, and 14 bases lay between the germline ends. Germline-derived CDR1 and CDR2 are KGHSH and LQKENI. This CDR3 has 14 residues. The CDR3 loop is CASSPETMTDEQFF. The CDR3 coding sequence is TGTGCCAGCTCACCCGAAACCATGACTGATGAGCAGTTCTTC. The complete variable domain, with remaining parts taken from reference TRBV18 and TRBJ2-1, reads NAGVMQNPRHLVRRRGQEARLRCSPMKGHSHVYWYRQLPEEGLKFMVYLQKENIIDESGMPKERFSAEFPKEGPSILRIQQVVRGDSAAYFCASSPETMTDEQFFGPGTRLTVL.

V usage is TRBV10-3 and J usage is TRBJ1-1; D might be TRBD1 (5 bases). The V gene's germline CDR1 is ENHRY and CDR2 SYGVKD. V lost 0 bases and J 2 bases, leaving 10 bases between the germline ends. The CDR3 has 15 residues. CDR3 residues: CAISESLTVNTEAFF. The CDR3 DNA sequence: TGTGCCATCAGTGAGTCATTGACAGTTAACACTGAAGCTTTCTTT.

The V call is TRBV2, the J call TRBJ2-5, with a weak D call TRBD2 (6 bases). Deletions cut 7 bases from V and 1 base from J, with 22 bases between. The CDR3 is made up of 17 amino acids. The germline gives CDR1 SNHLY, CDR2 FYNNEI. The CDR3 sequence: CASKPRESGRFQETQYF. In nucleotides, the CDR3 is TGTGCCAGCAAACCTCGAGAGAGCGGGCGGTTCCAAGAGACCCAGTACTTC.

V and J are TRBV19 and TRBJ2-5; 12 bases fit TRBD2. The CDR3 covers 13 residues. In germline, CDR1 is LNHDA, CDR2 SQIVND (reference sequence). Unmatched junction bases numbered 9, after V lost 10 bases and J lost 9 bases. In nucleotides, the CDR3 is TGTGCCACCCGACTAGCGGGGGCCGTAGCCCAGTACTTC. Translated, it gives CATRLAGAVAQYF.

Worth noting for this clone: The same CDR3 can be traced to other DNA sequences in this sample. J is TRBJ1-6 and V is TRBV4-2; possibly TRBD1 for D (5 bases). The germline V and J ends were trimmed by 1 base and 1 base, with 8 bases remaining between them. This CDR3 is built from 16 residues. CDR1 and CDR2 from the germline V gene are LGHNA and YNFKEQ. The CDR3: CASSQGGGSYNSPLHF. DNA for the CDR3: TGTGCCAGCAGCCAAGGGGGGGGATCCTATAATTCACCCCTCCACTTT.

The chain carries TRBV19 and TRBJ1-1; D call uncertain. This CDR3 has 13 residues. Germline loops: CDR1 LNHDA, CDR2 SQIVND (reference sequence). V lost 2 bases and J lost 5, with 9 bases in between. The CDR3 DNA reads TGTGCCAGTAGTATATTGGGAGGGACTGAAGCTTTCTTT. It specifies CASSILGGTEAFF.

This clone was detected once. The chain carries TRBV30 and TRBJ2-7, with no clear D. The CDR3 is made up of 12 amino acids. V gave up 2 bases and J gave up 7 bases, with 12 bases separating them. CDR1 GTSNPN and CDR2 SVGIG come from the germline V gene (reference sequence). The CDR3 sequence is CAWSPLTTEQYF. The CDR3 DNA reads as TGTGCCTGGAGTCCCCTTACTACAGAGCAGTACTTC.

The rearrangement links TRBV6-5 to TRBJ1-1, with a weak D call TRBD1 (5 bases). The CDR3 consists of 11 residues. Germline CDR1 MNHEY, CDR2 SVGAGI. V lost 7 bases and J lost 11, with 14 bases in between. The CDR3 region is CASTAGFSAFF. CDR3 sequence (DNA): TGTGCCAGCACCGCAGGGTTTTCGGCTTTCTTT.

This clone was seen a few times. This chain joins TRBV4-3 and TRBJ1-1; no definite D call. CDR1 is LGHNA, CDR2 YSLEER, per germline. The CDR3 contains 12 residues. V shed 6 bases and J shed 4 bases, with 9 bases lying between them. CDR3 loop: CASSMSGTEAFF. Here the CDR3 DNA reads TGCGCCAGCAGTATGAGTGGCACTGAAGCTTTCTTT.

The chain carries TRBV6-5 and TRBJ1-2; no clear D. The germline V gene has CDR1 MNHEY and CDR2 SVGAGI. Trimming left V 0 bases short and J 5 bases short, with 10 bases between. This CDR3 contains 14 residues. The CDR3 region has the DNA TGTGCCAGCAGTTACTCGACTTTAAATTATGGCTACACCTTC. It is translated as CASSYSTLNYGYTF.